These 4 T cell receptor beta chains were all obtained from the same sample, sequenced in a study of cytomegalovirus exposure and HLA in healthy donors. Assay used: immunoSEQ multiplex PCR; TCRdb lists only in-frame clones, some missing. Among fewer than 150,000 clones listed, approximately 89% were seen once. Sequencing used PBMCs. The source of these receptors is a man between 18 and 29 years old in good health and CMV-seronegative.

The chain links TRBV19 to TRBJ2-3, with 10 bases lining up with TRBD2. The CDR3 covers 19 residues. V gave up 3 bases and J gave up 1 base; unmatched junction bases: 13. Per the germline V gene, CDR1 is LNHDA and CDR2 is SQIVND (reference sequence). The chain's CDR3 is CASSIRSSGSLFGTDTQYF. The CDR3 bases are TGTGCCAGTAGTATTCGTTCTAGCGGGAGTTTGTTTGGCACAGATACGCAGTATTTT.

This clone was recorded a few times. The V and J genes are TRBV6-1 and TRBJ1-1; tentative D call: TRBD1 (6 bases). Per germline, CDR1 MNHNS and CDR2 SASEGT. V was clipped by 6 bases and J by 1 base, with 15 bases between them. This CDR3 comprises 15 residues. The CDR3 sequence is CASSPTGQSNTEAFF. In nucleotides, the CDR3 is TGTGCCAGCAGCCCGACAGGACAATCGAACACTGAAGCTTTCTTT.

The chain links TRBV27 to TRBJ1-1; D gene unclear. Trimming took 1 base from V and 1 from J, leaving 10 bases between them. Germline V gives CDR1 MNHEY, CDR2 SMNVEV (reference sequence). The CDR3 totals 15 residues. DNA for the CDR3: TGTGCCAGCAGTTTATATGGACTCCGGAACACTGAAGCTTTCTTT. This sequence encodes CASSLYGLRNTEAFF.

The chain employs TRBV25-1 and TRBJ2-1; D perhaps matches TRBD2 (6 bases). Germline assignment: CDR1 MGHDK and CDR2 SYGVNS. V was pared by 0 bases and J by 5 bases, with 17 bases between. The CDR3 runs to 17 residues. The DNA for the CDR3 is TGTGCCAGCAGTGAATATTTCTCCGGGAGTACCCACAATGAGCAGTTCTTC. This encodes CASSEYFSGSTHNEQFF.